Listed here are 17 T cell receptor beta chains from one sample, sequenced in a study of a mutant IDH1 vaccine in newly diagnosed glioma. Method: immunoSEQ multiplex PCR; TCRdb's copy keeps in-frame clones and lacks some. In the table there are about 81,000 clones, roughly 85% of which are singletons. Which antigens these TCRs recognize remains unknown. Described time point: week 23, last vaccination. Every vaccine dose comprised 300 ug of mutant IDH1 20-mer peptide plus topical imiquimod. This specimen was PBMCs, taken from a glioma patient whose treatment included an IDH1 peptide vaccine. The receptors originated from a man younger than 40 with glioma. Some clones in this sample may be carry-over from other donors' samples.

This rearrangement joins TRBV6-1 to TRBJ1-2; D is undetermined. The V gene's germline CDR1 is MNHNS and CDR2 SASEGT. Trimming took 5 bases from V and 6 from J, leaving 7 bases between them. This CDR3 has 11 residues. CDR3 coding DNA: TGTGCCAGCAGTTCACAGAATGGCTACACCTTC. It translates to CASSSQNGYTF.

This sequence joins TRBV6-1 and TRBJ2-2; 8 bases agree with TRBD2. CDR1 and CDR2 from the germline V gene are MNHNS and SASEGT. J gave up 9 bases and V 3 bases, and 6 bases lay outside the gene matches. The CDR3 loop spans 14 amino acids. The CDR3 DNA reads as TGTGCCAGCAGTGATCGAGCGGGGGTGAGGGAGCTGTTTTTT. This translates into CASSDRAGVRELFF.

V and J are TRBV10-3 and TRBJ2-1, with 7 bases lining up with TRBD2. The CDR3 spans 14 residues. V lost 11 bases to trimming and J lost 1 base; unmatched junction nucleotides: 8. Germline V gene sequence: CDR1 ENHRY, CDR2 SYGVKD. The chain's CDR3 is CALGSGESYNEQFF. The CDR3 bases are TGTGCCCTTGGAAGCGGGGAGTCCTACAATGAGCAGTTCTTC.

V is TRBV6-5 and J is TRBJ2-3, with D tentatively TRBD1 (6 bases). V was clipped by 2 bases and J by 5 bases, with 14 bases between them. CDR1 and CDR2 (germline): MNHEY, SVGAGI. The CDR3 length is 15 residues. The CDR3 DNA reads TGTGCCAGCAGTTACGGAGGTCAGGGGATAGATACGCAGTATTTT. Its protein is CASSYGGQGIDTQYF.

DNA of the CDR3: TGTGCCAGCAGTGACGGCACTAGCGACAACAATGAGCAGTTCTTC. This translates into CASSDGTSDNNEQFF. The chain uses TRBV6-4 and TRBJ2-1, with TRBD2 identical over 7 bases. V shed 2 bases and J 5 bases; nucleotides not matched to a gene: 6. From germline, CDR1 is MRHNA and CDR2 SNTAGT. This CDR3 is built from 15 residues.

V and J are TRBV9 and TRBJ1-2; 7 bases line up with TRBD1. Germline assignment: CDR1 SGDLS and CDR2 YYNGEE. V was pared by 5 bases and J by 6 bases, with 7 bases of the junction left unmatched. This CDR3 is 13 amino acids long. The DNA for the CDR3 is TGTGCCAGCAGATCTACAGGGGAGAATGGCTACACCTTC. This encodes CASRSTGENGYTF.

This clone was observed a few times. V and J are TRBV7-2 and TRBJ2-2; no definite D call. V lost 3 bases to trimming and J lost 2 bases, with 10 bases between them. The CDR3 spans 15 residues. Germline V gives CDR1 SGHTA, CDR2 FQGNSA. CDR3 coding DNA: TGTGCCAGCAGCTTTACTTCCCAAAACACCGGGGAGCTGTTTTTT. It encodes CASSFTSQNTGELFF.

J is TRBJ1-2 and V is TRBV10-2; tentative D call: TRBD1 (6 bases). Trimming pared 5 bases from V and 6 bases from J, leaving 19 bases between. The CDR3 totals 15 residues. CDR1 is WSHSY, CDR2 SAAADI, per germline. The CDR3 DNA follows: TGCGCCAGCAGTTACTCTATGTCTGGGGGCAATGGCTACACCTTC. Protein product: CASSYSMSGGNGYTF.

This chain links TRBV6-5 with TRBJ1-5; D is uncertain. Germline V gene sequence: CDR1 MNHEY, CDR2 SVGAGI. Trimming stripped 7 bases from V and 5 bases from J, with 15 bases between. The CDR3 is 14 amino acids. CDR3 amino acids: CASTSQDAYQPQHF. DNA of the CDR3: TGTGCCAGCACCAGTCAAGATGCTTATCAGCCCCAGCATTTT.

J is TRBJ1-2 and V is TRBV18; 9 nucleotides agree with TRBD1. Losses at the gene ends were 3 bases for V and 4 bases for J; bases not matched to a gene: 3. Germline-derived CDR1 and CDR2 are KGHSH and LQKENI. The CDR3 covers 14 residues. The CDR3 loop reads CASSPGQGGYGYTF. The CDR3 DNA is TGTGCCAGCTCACCGGGACAGGGAGGCTATGGCTACACCTTC.

This chain links TRBV19 with TRBJ2-1, with D maybe TRBD2 (6 bases). The CDR3 has 16 amino acids. Germline V gene sequence: CDR1 LNHDA, CDR2 SQIVND (reference sequence). Deletions cut 6 bases from V and 8 bases from J, with 23 bases between. The CDR3 loop reads CASRNRGAGSGDEQFF. In nucleotides, the CDR3 is TGTGCCAGTAGAAATCGAGGGGCCGGCTCGGGGGATGAGCAGTTCTTC.

The chain uses TRBV7-9 and TRBJ1-1, with D tentatively TRBD1 (6 bases). V was trimmed by 1 base and J by 4 bases, leaving 10 bases between them. This CDR3 has 14 amino acids. The germline V gene has CDR1 SEHNR and CDR2 FQNEAQ (reference sequence). CDR3 in DNA: TGTGCCAGCAGCTTAGACAGGGCATCCACTGAAGCTTTCTTT. This codes for CASSLDRASTEAFF.

V is TRBV4-1 and J is TRBJ1-2; the D is unclear. The germline CDR1 and CDR2 sequences are MGHRA and YSYEKL. V lost 2 bases to trimming and J lost 3 bases, with 7 bases between them. This CDR3 spans 13 amino acids. Here the CDR3 reads CASSQQDDYGYTF. The CDR3 bases are TGCGCCAGCAGCCAACAGGACGACTATGGCTACACCTTC.

CDR3 nucleotide sequence: TGCGCCAGCAGCCAAGATTGGGGGGGACAGCCCCAGCATTTT. Translated: CASSQDWGGQPQHF. J is TRBJ1-5 and V is TRBV4-3; TRBD1 is a possible D gene (5 bases). Trimming removed 0 bases from V and 7 bases from J, with 10 bases in between. CDR3 length: 14 residues. Germline CDR1 reads LGHNA; CDR2 reads YSLEER.

This rearrangement joins TRBV7-2 to TRBJ2-3; 11 bases match TRBD2. J gave up 2 bases and V 3 bases, and 4 bases lay outside the gene matches. The CDR3 consists of 16 residues. Germline loops: CDR1 SGHTA, CDR2 FQGNSA. The CDR3 nucleotides read TGTGCCAGCAGCTTCAGACTAGCGGGGACCACAGATACGCAGTATTTT. Its protein is CASSFRLAGTTDTQYF. The whole variable domain, remainder taken from reference TRBV7-2 and TRBJ2-3, is GAGVSQSPSNKVTEKGKDVELRCDPISGHTALYWYRQSLGQGLEFLIYFQGNSAPDKSGLPSDRFSAERTGGSVSTLTIQRTQQEDSAVYLCASSFRLAGTTDTQYFGPGTRLTVL.

This clone showed up just a few times. V and J are TRBV4-3 and TRBJ1-1; a possible D gene is TRBD1 (5 bases). Germline CDR1 is LGHNA and CDR2 is YSLEER. V lost 3 bases and J lost 7, with 12 bases in between. The CDR3 has 13 amino acids. The CDR3 nucleotides are TGCGCCAGCAGCCATGGGGGAACAGGTGAAGCTTTCTTT. This encodes CASSHGGTGEAFF.

This chain connects TRBV29-1 to TRBJ2-1, with D perhaps TRBD2 (7 bases). The CDR3 loop spans 14 amino acids. CDR1 is SQVTM and CDR2 is ANQGSEA in the germline V gene. V gave up 4 bases and J gave up 2 bases, with 12 bases separating them. CDR3 region: CSVGRGGPYNEQFF. The CDR3 nucleotides read TGCAGCGTTGGAAGGGGGGGACCCTACAATGAGCAGTTCTTC.